The next 27 T cell receptor beta chains were all read from a single sample in a study of blood T cell repertoires in COVID-19. The assay was immunoSEQ multiplex PCR, and TCRdb's table has in-frame clones only and misses some. This sample yields over 90,000 clones, of which roughly 92% are seen a single time; 1.5% to 2% belongs to the top ten. Sequenced sample: peripheral blood. Source of these receptors: a woman between 50 and 59 years old with COVID-19, enrolled during active disease.

Remarks on this clone: An end of the junction does not agree with germline; a read error may underlie this. The chain uses TRBV5-6 and TRBJ1-2, with TRBD1 as a possible D gene (6 bases). The CDR3 totals 14 residues. Germline loops: CDR1 SGHDT, CDR2 YYEEEE. CDR3 nucleotides: TGTGCCAGCAGCTTGGCCACAGGGTTGCCCCTACTTCTCTTC. Its protein is CASSLATGLPLLLF.

V is TRBV7-2 and J is TRBJ1-1; a possible D gene is TRBD1 (5 bases). Trimming cost V 3 bases and J 1 base, with 9 bases left between them. The V gene's germline CDR1 is SGHTA and CDR2 FQGNSA. This CDR3 has 14 residues. The CDR3 DNA reads TGTGCCAGCAGCTTCGGACATTCGAACACTGAAGCTTTCTTT. Translation gives CASSFGHSNTEAFF.

This chain links TRBV5-1 with TRBJ2-3, with D perhaps TRBD2 (5 bases). The CDR3 contains 14 residues. Germline V lookup: CDR1 SGHRS, CDR2 YFSETQ. The V end was cut by 0 bases, the J end by 4 bases, with 9 bases between. In DNA, the CDR3 is TGCGCCAGCAGCTTGGTAGGGAGCCCAGATACGCAGTATTTT. The encoded protein is CASSLVGSPDTQYF.

This chain uses TRBV19 with TRBJ2-7; D call uncertain. V gave up 5 bases and J gave up 3 bases, with 14 bases separating them. CDR3 length: 14 amino acids. From germline, CDR1 is LNHDA and CDR2 SQIVND (reference sequence). DNA of the CDR3: TGTGCCAGTAGTCCCATGATAGGAGTCTACGAGCAGTACTTC. Protein sequence: CASSPMIGVYEQYF. Full variable domain (missing parts from reference TRBV19 and TRBJ2-7): DGGITQSPKYLFRKEGQNVTLSCEQNLNHDAMYWYRQDPGQGLRLIYYSQIVNDFQKGDIAEGYSVSREKKESFPLTVTSAQKNPTAFYLCASSPMIGVYEQYFGPGTRLTVT.

This chain uses TRBV27 with TRBJ2-2; 10 positions match TRBD1. CDR1 is MNHEY and CDR2 is SMNVEV in the germline V gene (reference sequence). J was trimmed by 5 bases and V by 2 bases; bases with no gene match: 8. There are 17 residues in the CDR3. Here the CDR3 DNA reads TGTGCCAGCAGTTTAGACCTTCGGACAGGGGGGACCGGGGAGCTGTTTTTT. Protein product: CASSLDLRTGGTGELFF.

The chain has TRBV20-1 and TRBJ2-3; D is unclear. The CDR3 runs 11 residues. V was pared by 5 bases and J by 6 bases, with 9 bases between. Germline assignment: CDR1 DFQATT and CDR2 SNEGSKA (reference sequence). The CDR3 DNA sequence: TGCAGTGCTCCCAACATGGATACGCAGTATTTT. Translation gives CSAPNMDTQYF.

The gene calls are TRBV11-2 and TRBJ1-3; D is unresolved. This CDR3 comprises 18 residues. Germline V gene data show CDR1 as SGHAT and CDR2 as FQNNGV. Trimming pared 2 bases from V and 0 bases from J, leaving 17 bases between. The CDR3 region is CASSLWKRRRGSGNTIYF. CDR3 DNA: TGTGCCAGCAGCTTATGGAAACGTCGACGCGGCTCTGGAAACACCATATATTTT.

The chain recombines TRBV9 with TRBJ2-2; D is possibly TRBD1 (5 bases). Germline CDR1 and CDR2: SGDLS and YYNGEE. This CDR3 is built from 15 residues. V gave up 3 bases and J gave up 1 base, with 10 bases separating them. CDR3 sequence reads: CASSGFQGNTGELFF. The CDR3 coding sequence is TGTGCCAGCAGCGGGTTTCAGGGGAACACCGGGGAGCTGTTTTTT.

This sequence joins TRBV13 and TRBJ2-7, with a weak D call TRBD1 (5 bases). Trimming cost V 0 bases and J 3 bases, with 9 bases left between them. The CDR3 spans 14 residues. The germline gives CDR1 PRHDT, CDR2 FYEKMQ (reference sequence). The CDR3 bases are TGTGCCAGCAGCTTAGGAGGGGTCGGCTACGAGCAGTACTTC. It yields the protein CASSLGGVGYEQYF. The full variable domain, its missing parts supplied by reference TRBV13 and TRBJ2-7, is AAGVIQSPRHLIKEKRETATLKCYPIPRHDTVYWYQQGPGQDPQFLISFYEKMQSDKGSIPDRFSAQQFSDYHSELNMSSLELGDSALYFCASSLGGVGYEQYFGPGTRLTVT.

The J gene is TRBJ1-4, the V gene TRBV12-5; 10 bases map to TRBD1. V gave up 3 bases and J gave up 5 bases; unmatched junction bases: 6. The CDR3 runs 16 residues. Germline V CDR1 and CDR2: LGHNT, FRNRAP. Written as DNA, the CDR3 is TGTGCTAGTGGTTTTTGGGGACAGGGGCCAAATGAAAAACTGTTTTTT. This codes for CASGFWGQGPNEKLFF. Variable domain in full (rest from reference TRBV12-5 and TRBJ1-4): DARVTQTPRHKVTEMGQEVTMRCQPILGHNTVFWYRQTMMQGLELLAYFRNRAPLDDSGMPKDRFSAEMPDATLATLKIQPSEPRDSAVYFCASGFWGQGPNEKLFFGSGTQLSVL.

V gene TRBV5-1 combines with J gene TRBJ2-4; 8 bases map to TRBD1. The length of the CDR3 is 16 residues. Germline values: CDR1 SGHRS, CDR2 YFSETQ. Germline trimming cut 0 bases from V and 2 bases from J; bases unmatched to any gene: 4. CDR3 bases: TGCGCCAGCAGCTTGGGTACAGGGGGGACCAAAAACATTCAGTACTTC. It yields the protein CASSLGTGGTKNIQYF.

This sequence joins TRBV5-4 and TRBJ1-6; D is unresolved. V shed 3 bases and J shed 7 bases, with 5 bases lying between them. The CDR3 totals 12 residues. Germline CDR1 reads SGHNT; CDR2 reads YYREEE (reference sequence). The DNA of the CDR3 is TGTGCCAGCAGCTCAGGAAATTCACCCCTCCACTTT. Amino acid sequence: CASSSGNSPLHF.

The chain couples TRBV27 to TRBJ1-2, with a tentative D call TRBD1 (6 bases). CDR3 size: 14 residues. CDR1 is MNHEY, CDR2 SMNVEV, per germline (reference sequence). V was clipped by 3 bases and J by 4 bases, with 12 bases between them. CDR3 in amino acids: CASSFRTEGYGYTF. The CDR3 coding sequence is TGTGCCAGCAGTTTCCGGACAGAAGGCTATGGCTACACCTTC.

This chain connects TRBV6-4 to TRBJ2-3; D remains unclear. The CDR3 is made up of 14 amino acids. Germline CDR1 reads MRHNA; CDR2 reads SNTAGT. V was cut by 3 bases and J by 0 bases, with 7 bases left in between. DNA of the CDR3: TGTGCCAGCAGTGAGGCGGCTAGCACAGATACGCAGTATTTT. Protein product: CASSEAASTDTQYF.

V gene TRBV19 combines with J gene TRBJ1-1, with TRBD1 matching over 7 bases. The CDR3 length is 13 residues. The V gene end was trimmed by 8 bases and the J gene end by 11 bases; junction bases not matched to a gene: 14. Per the germline V gene, CDR1 is LNHDA and CDR2 is SQIVND (reference sequence). In DNA, the CDR3 is TGTGCCAGTTTCAGACAGGGCGGACTCCAGGCTTTCTTT. Its translation is CASFRQGGLQAFF.

This rearrangement joins TRBV5-1 to TRBJ1-4; 10 positions agree with TRBD1. Germline-derived CDR1 and CDR2 are SGHRS and YFSETQ. V shed 0 bases, J shed 7 bases, and the junction held 9 bases outside the gene matches. The CDR3 covers 17 residues. The DNA for the CDR3 is TGCGCCAGCAGCTTGGGTTTGGTGGGACAGGGGAGTGAAAAACTGTTTTTT. Translation: CASSLGLVGQGSEKLFF.

The V call is TRBV5-1, the J call TRBJ2-1, with no clear D. With 1 base removed from V and 7 bases from J, the gap between germline ends came to 6 bases. This CDR3 is 12 amino acids long. Germline loops: CDR1 SGHRS, CDR2 YFSETQ. CDR3 nucleotides: TGCGCCAGCAGCTTGTCCTTTAATGAGCAGTTCTTC. As protein: CASSLSFNEQFF.

This clone was observed once. The chain joins TRBV10-3 to TRBJ1-1; D unresolved. Between the trimmed V and J ends, which lost 3 bases and 0 bases, there was a span of 17 bases. The CDR3 extends over 17 amino acids. CDR1 ENHRY and CDR2 SYGVKD come from the germline V gene. In nucleotides, the CDR3 is TGTGCCATCAGTGAAACCACCGGACTACCCATGAACACTGAAGCTTTCTTT. Protein: CAISETTGLPMNTEAFF.

This clone showed up just a few times. CDR3 DNA: TGTGCCAGCAGCCTTAGGAAACCGCGGGGTGGGGTCTACAATGAGCAGTTCTTC. Translated, it gives CASSLRKPRGGVYNEQFF. The rearrangement uses TRBV7-9 and TRBJ2-1, with D possibly being TRBD2 (6 bases). V lost 5 bases, J lost 3 bases, and 23 bases lay in between. The germline CDR1 and CDR2 sequences are SEHNR and FQNEAQ (reference sequence). CDR3 length equals 18 residues.

V is TRBV5-6 and J is TRBJ1-2; D remains unclear. This CDR3 is 11 amino acids long. CDR1 is SGHDT and CDR2 is YYEEEE in the germline V gene. V was pared by 4 bases and J by 6 bases, with 7 bases between. The CDR3 coding sequence is TGTGCCAGCAGCGCCGGGGATGGCTACACCTTC. Translation gives CASSAGDGYTF.

V and J are TRBV12-3 or TRBV12-4 and TRBJ1-4; D is uncertain. V dropped 1 base and J dropped 7 bases, with 7 bases sitting between them. This CDR3 has 13 residues. CDR3 nucleotide sequence: TGTGCCAGCAGTTTAGTCGGCGGTGAAAAACTGTTTTTT. Translating it yields CASSLVGGEKLFF.

The V and J genes are TRBV6-2 or TRBV6-3 and TRBJ2-7, with D hard to call. Germline-derived CDR1 and CDR2 are MNHEY and SVGEGT. Trimming took off 4 bases at V and 4 bases at J, with 8 bases between the two ends. The CDR3 consists of 12 residues. The CDR3 sequence: CASSFSEYEQYF. CDR3 bases: TGTGCCAGCAGTTTTTCGGAGTACGAGCAGTACTTC.

This clone was observed a few times. The V gene is TRBV6-5, the J gene TRBJ1-1; perhaps TRBD1 as D (6 bases). Trimming removed 4 bases from V and 5 bases from J, with 14 bases in between. Germline CDR1 and CDR2: MNHEY and SVGAGI. The CDR3 runs to 14 residues. CDR3 nucleotide sequence: TGTGCCAGCAGTTCTCCCACAGGGTCGACTGAAGCTTTCTTT. Amino acid sequence: CASSSPTGSTEAFF.

The chain links TRBV19 to TRBJ2-2; the match to TRBD1 covers 8 bases. From germline, CDR1 is LNHDA and CDR2 SQIVND (reference sequence). The CDR3 consists of 13 residues. Trimming cost V 4 bases and J 6 bases; bases outside gene matches: 1. CDR3 sequence (DNA): TGTGCCAGTAGTAAACAGGGGGCCGGGGAGCTGTTTTTT. This sequence encodes CASSKQGAGELFF.

The CDR3 DNA is TGTGCCAGCAGCGTGCAGGGTGGGAATCAGCCCCAGCATTTT. Its protein is CASSVQGGNQPQHF. V gene TRBV9 combines with J gene TRBJ1-5, with a possible D match to TRBD1 (5 bases). The germline V and J ends were trimmed by 2 bases and 4 bases, with 10 bases remaining between them. Germline loops: CDR1 SGDLS, CDR2 YYNGEE. CDR3 length equals 14 residues.

This chain uses TRBV5-1 with TRBJ2-7, with D perhaps TRBD2 (5 bases). This CDR3 is 15 amino acids long. Germline V lookup: CDR1 SGHRS, CDR2 YFSETQ. Deletions cut 0 bases from V and 4 bases from J, with 14 bases between. The CDR3 is CASSLASGLLYEQYF. The CDR3 DNA is TGCGCCAGCAGCTTGGCGTCTGGACTTCTTTACGAGCAGTACTTC.

The CDR3 DNA reads TGTGCCAGCAGCTTAACACAGGGGGTGAACTATGGCTACACCTTC. Protein product: CASSLTQGVNYGYTF. The chain recombines TRBV11-3 with TRBJ1-2; 8 bases line up with TRBD1. The CDR3 contains 15 residues. V was clipped by 2 bases and J by 2 bases; unmatched bases: 4. CDR1 is SGHNT and CDR2 is YENEEA in the germline V gene.